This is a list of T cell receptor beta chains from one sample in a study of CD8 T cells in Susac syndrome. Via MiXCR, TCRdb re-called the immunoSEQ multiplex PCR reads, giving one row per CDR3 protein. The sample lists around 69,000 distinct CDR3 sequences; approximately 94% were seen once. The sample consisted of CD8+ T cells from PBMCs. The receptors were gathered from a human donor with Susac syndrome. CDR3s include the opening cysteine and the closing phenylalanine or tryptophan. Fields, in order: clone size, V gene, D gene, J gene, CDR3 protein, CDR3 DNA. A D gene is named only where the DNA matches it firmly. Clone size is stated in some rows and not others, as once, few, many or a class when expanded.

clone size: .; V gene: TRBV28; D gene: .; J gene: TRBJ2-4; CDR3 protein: CASSLWTDLAKNIQYF; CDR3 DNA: TGTGCCAGCAGTTTGTGGACGGATCTAGCCAAAAACATTCAGTACTTC
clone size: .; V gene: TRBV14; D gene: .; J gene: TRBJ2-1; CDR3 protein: CASSHSVQRNEQFF; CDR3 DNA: TGTGCCAGCAGCCACTCCGTTCAGCGCAATGAGCAGTTCTTC
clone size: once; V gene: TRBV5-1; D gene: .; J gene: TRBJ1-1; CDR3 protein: CASSLGTTANTEAFF; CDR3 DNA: TGCGCCAGCAGCTTGGGGACCACCGCCAACACTGAAGCTTTCTTT
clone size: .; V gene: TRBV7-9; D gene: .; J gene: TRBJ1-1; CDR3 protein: CASSSTVVRDKTYTEAFF; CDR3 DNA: TGTGCCAGCAGCTCAACCGTCGTCCGGGACAAGACTTACACTGAAGCTTTCTTT
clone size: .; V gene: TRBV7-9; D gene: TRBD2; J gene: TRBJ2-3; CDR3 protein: CASSPQLAGVSTDTQYF; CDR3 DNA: TGTGCCAGCAGCCCTCAACTAGCGGGAGTTAGCACAGATACGCAGTATTTT
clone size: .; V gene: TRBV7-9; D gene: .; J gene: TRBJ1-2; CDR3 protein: CASSPGSGYTF; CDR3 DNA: TGTGCCAGCAGCCCAGGGTCTGGCTACACCTTC
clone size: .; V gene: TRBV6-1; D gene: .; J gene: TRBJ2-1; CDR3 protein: CASSEVLYNEQFF; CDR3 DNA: TGTGCCAGCAGTGAAGTACTATACAATGAGCAGTTCTTC
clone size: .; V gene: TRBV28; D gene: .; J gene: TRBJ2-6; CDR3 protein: CASSLRGRGANVLTF; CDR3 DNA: TGTGCCAGCAGTTTAAGGGGCAGAGGGGCCAACGTCCTGACTTTC
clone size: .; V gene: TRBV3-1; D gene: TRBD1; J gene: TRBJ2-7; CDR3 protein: CASSQAGGPYEQYF; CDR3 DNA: TGTGCCAGCAGCCAAGCAGGGGGCCCCTACGAGCAGTACTTC
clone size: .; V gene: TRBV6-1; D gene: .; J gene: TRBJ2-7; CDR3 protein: CASKRSDPSSYEQYF; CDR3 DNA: TGTGCCAGCAAACGTAGTGACCCTAGCTCCTACGAGCAGTACTTC
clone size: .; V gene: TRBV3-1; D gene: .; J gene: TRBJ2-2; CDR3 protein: CASSQDRFENTGELFF; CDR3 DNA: TGTGCCAGCAGCCAAGATCGATTTGAGAACACCGGGGAGCTGTTTTTT
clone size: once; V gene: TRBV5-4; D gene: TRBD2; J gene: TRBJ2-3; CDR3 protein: CASGGVIDTQYF; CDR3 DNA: TGTGCCAGCGGGGGGGTGATAGATACGCAGTATTTT
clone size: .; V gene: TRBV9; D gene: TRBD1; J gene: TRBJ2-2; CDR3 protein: CASSPGRRGFGELFF; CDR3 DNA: TGTGCCAGCAGCCCCGGTCGCAGGGGGTTCGGGGAGCTGTTTTTT
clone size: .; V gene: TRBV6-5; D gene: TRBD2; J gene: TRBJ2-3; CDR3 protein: CASSYSSGLAGTDTQYF; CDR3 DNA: TGTGCCAGCAGTTACTCGTCTGGACTAGCGGGGACAGATACGCAGTATTTT
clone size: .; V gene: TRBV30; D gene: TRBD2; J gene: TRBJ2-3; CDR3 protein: CAWRTGGFFTTDTQYF; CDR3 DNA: TGTGCCTGGAGGACGGGGGGTTTTTTTACGACAGATACGCAGTATTTT
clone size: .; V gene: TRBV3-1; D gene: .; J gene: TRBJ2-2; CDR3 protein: CASSQGAGELFF; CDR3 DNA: TGTGCCAGCAGCCAAGGGGCCGGGGAGCTGTTTTTT
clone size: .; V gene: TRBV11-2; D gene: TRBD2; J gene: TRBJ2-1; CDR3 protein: CASSVGTFASGKSYSSYNEQFF; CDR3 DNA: TGTGCCAGCAGCGTCGGGACATTTGCTAGCGGGAAAAGTTATTCCTCCTACAATGAGCAGTTCTTC
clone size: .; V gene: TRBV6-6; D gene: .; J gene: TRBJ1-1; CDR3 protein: CASTQRQGGDTEAFF; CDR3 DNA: TGTGCCAGCACCCAAAGGCAGGGCGGGGACACTGAAGCTTTCTTT
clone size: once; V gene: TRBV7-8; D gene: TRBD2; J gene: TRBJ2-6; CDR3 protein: CASSSLGLAGGAGANVLTF; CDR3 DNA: TGTGCCAGCAGCTCGCTGGGACTAGCGGGAGGAGCTGGGGCCAACGTCCTGACTTTC
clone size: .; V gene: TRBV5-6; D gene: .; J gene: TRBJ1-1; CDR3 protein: CASSFDGFNTEAFF; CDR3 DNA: TGTGCCAGCAGCTTCGACGGGTTCAACACTGAAGCTTTCTTT
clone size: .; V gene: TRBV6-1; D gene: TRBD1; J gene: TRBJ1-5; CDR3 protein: CASSVSTGGFQPQHF; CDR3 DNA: TGTGCCAGCAGCGTGTCGACAGGGGGATTTCAGCCCCAGCATTTT
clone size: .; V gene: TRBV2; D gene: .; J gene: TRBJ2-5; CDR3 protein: CASSEAQETQETQYF; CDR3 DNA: TGTGCCAGCAGTGAGGCTCAGGAGACCCAAGAGACCCAGTACTTC
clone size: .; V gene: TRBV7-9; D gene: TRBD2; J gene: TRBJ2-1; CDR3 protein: CASSLDGLAGFLFF; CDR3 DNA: TGTGCCAGCAGCTTAGATGGACTAGCGGGATTTTTATTCTTC
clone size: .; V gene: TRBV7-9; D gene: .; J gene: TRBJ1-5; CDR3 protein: CASSPQGPHQPQHF; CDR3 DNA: TGTGCCAGCAGCCCACAGGGCCCTCATCAGCCCCAGCATTTT
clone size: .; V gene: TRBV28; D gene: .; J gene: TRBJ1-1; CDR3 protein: CASLIKDKLNTEAFF; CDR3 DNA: TGTGCCAGTCTAATAAAGGACAAGTTGAACACTGAAGCTTTCTTT
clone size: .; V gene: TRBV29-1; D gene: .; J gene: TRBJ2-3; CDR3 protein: CTSKGSSTDTQYF; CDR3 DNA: TGCACCTCCAAGGGGAGTAGCACAGATACGCAGTATTTT
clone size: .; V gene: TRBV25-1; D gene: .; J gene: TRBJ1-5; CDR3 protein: CASSNRYSNQPQHF; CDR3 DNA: TGTGCCAGCAGCAACAGGTATAGCAATCAGCCCCAGCATTTT
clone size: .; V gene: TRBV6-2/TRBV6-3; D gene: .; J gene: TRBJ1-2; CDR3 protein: CASRATQRGYGYTF; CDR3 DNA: TGTGCCAGCAGAGCGACCCAACGGGGCTATGGCTACACCTTC
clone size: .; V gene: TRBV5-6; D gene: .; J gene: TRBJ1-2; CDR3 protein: CASSQPSHNYGYTF; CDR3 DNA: TGTGCCAGCAGCCAACCTTCACATAACTATGGCTACACCTTC
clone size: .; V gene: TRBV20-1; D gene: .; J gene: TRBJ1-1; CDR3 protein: CSARSRRGWTEAFF; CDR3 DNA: TGCAGTGCTAGGTCGAGGAGGGGTTGGACTGAAGCTTTCTTT
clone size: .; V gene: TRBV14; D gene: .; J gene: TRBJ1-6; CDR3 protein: CASSQDLGNSPLHF; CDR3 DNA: TGTGCCAGCAGCCAAGATTTAGGGAATTCACCCCTCCACTTT
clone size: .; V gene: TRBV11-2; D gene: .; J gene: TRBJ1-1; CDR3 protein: CASSLAGEGYYTEAFF; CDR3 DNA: TGTGCCAGCAGCTTGGCGGGGGAAGGGTATTACACTGAAGCTTTCTTT
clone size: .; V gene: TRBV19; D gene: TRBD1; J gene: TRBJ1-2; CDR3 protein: CASKGTGARGLGYTF; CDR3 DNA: TGTGCCAGTAAGGGGACAGGGGCGAGAGGACTTGGCTACACCTTC
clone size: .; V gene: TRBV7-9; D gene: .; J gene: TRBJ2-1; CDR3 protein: CASSLDQRTWHEQFF; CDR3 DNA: TGTGCCAGCAGCTTAGACCAGCGGACTTGGCATGAGCAGTTCTTC
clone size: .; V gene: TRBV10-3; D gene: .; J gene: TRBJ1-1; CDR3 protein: CATDGGGDTEAFF; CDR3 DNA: TGTGCCACGGACGGGGGAGGGGACACTGAAGCTTTCTTT
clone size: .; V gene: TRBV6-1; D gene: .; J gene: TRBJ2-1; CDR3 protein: CASSEISHWGNEQFF; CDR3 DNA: TGTGCCAGCAGTGAAATCTCTCATTGGGGCAATGAGCAGTTCTTC
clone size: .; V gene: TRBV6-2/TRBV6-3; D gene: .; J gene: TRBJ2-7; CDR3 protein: CASSWTVSYEQYF; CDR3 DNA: TGTGCCAGCAGTTGGACAGTCTCCTACGAGCAGTACTTC
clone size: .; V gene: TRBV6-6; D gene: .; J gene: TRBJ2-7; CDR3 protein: CASSYSASDSYEQYF; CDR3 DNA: TGTGCCAGCAGTTACTCAGCTAGCGACTCCTACGAGCAGTACTTC
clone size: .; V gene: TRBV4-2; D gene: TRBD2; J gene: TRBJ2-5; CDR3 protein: CASSQEWASGGRLQETQYF; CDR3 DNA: TGTGCCAGCAGCCAAGAATGGGCTAGCGGGGGGCGACTCCAAGAGACCCAGTACTTC
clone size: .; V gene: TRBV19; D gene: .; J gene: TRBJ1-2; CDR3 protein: CASSSSAGLGGYTF; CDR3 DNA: TGTGCCAGTAGTTCATCGGCGGGGCTCGGGGGCTACACCTTC
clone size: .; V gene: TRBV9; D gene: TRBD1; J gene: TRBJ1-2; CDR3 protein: CASSVDSGQIYGYTF; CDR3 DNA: TGTGCCAGCAGCGTGGACTCGGGACAGATCTATGGCTACACCTTC
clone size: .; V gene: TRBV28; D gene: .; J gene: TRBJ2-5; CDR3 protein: CASYGAAKGETQYF; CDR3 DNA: TGTGCCAGCTACGGGGCAGCGAAAGGAGAGACCCAGTACTTC
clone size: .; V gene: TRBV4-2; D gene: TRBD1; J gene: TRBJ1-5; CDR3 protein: CASSQEAAGGSPQHF; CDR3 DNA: TGTGCCAGCAGCCAAGAAGCGGCAGGGGGCTCGCCCCAGCATTTT
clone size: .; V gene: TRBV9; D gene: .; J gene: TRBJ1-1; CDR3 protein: CASSVERENTEAFF; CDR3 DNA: TGTGCCAGCAGCGTAGAACGGGAGAACACTGAAGCTTTCTTT
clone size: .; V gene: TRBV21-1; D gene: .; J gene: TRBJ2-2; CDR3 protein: CASSKGRGARTVANTGELFF; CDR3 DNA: TGTGCCAGCAGCAAAGGACGCGGAGCCCGGACAGTCGCGAACACCGGGGAGCTGTTTTTT
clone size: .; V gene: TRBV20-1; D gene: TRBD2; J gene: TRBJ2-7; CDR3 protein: CSAPTSGGDYEQYF; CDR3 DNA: TGCAGTGCTCCGACTAGCGGAGGGGATTACGAGCAGTACTTC
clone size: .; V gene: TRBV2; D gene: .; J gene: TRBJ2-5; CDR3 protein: CASDGGVYLQETQYF; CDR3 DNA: TGTGCCAGCGATGGAGGCGTATATTTACAAGAGACCCAGTACTTC
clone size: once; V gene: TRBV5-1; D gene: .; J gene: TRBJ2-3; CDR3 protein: CASSLSGGPPTDTQYF; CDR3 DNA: TGCGCCAGCAGCTTGTCCGGGGGGCCCCCCACAGATACGCAGTATTTT
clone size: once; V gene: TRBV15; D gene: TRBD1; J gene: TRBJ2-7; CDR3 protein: CATSPQRTGSYEQYF; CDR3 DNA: TGTGCCACCTCCCCCCAGAGGACAGGGTCCTACGAGCAGTACTTC
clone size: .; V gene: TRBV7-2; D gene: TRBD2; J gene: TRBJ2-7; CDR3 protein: CASSTGLAGTYEQYF; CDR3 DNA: TGTGCCAGCAGCACCGGACTAGCGGGAACCTACGAGCAGTACTTC
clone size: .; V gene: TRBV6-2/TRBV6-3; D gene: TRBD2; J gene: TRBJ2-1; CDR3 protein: CASSYAGGPGEQFF; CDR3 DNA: TGTGCCAGCAGTTATGCGGGAGGGCCAGGTGAGCAGTTCTTC
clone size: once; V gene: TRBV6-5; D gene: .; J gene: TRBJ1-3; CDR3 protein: CASSTGPFPGNTIYF; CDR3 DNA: TGTGCCAGCAGTACGGGACCTTTCCCGGGAAACACCATATATTTT
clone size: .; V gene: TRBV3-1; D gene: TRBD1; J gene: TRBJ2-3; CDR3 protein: CASSQGQGARYTDTQYF; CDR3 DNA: TGTGCCAGCAGCCAAGGTCAGGGGGCGAGGTACACAGATACGCAGTATTTT
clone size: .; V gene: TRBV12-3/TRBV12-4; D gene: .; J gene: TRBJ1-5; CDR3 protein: CASSLGGRSNQPQHF; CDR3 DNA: TGTGCCAGCAGTTTGGGGGGGAGGAGCAATCAGCCCCAGCATTTT
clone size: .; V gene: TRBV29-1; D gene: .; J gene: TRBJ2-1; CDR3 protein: CSVEAQRSYNEQFF; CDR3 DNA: TGCAGCGTTGAAGCCCAGCGGAGCTACAATGAGCAGTTCTTC
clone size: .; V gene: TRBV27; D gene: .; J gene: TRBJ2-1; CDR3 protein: CASSLEGPYNEQFF; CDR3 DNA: TGTGCCAGCAGTCTGGAGGGCCCCTACAATGAGCAGTTCTTC
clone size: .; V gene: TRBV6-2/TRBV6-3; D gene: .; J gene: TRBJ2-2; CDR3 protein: CASTPLSLNTGELFF; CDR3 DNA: TGTGCCAGCACCCCCCTTTCCTTGAACACCGGGGAGCTGTTTTTT
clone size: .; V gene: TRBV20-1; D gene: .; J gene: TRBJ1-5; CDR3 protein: CSARDSKHGRINQPQHF; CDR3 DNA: TGCAGTGCTAGAGACTCAAAACACGGACGGATCAATCAGCCCCAGCATTTT
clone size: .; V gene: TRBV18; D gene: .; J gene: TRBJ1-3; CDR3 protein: CASSPSGSSENTIYF; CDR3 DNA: TGTGCCAGCTCACCGTCAGGGTCTTCAGAAAACACCATATATTTT
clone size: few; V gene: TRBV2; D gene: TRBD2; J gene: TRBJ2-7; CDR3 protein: CASSQAGEVYEQYF; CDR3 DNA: TGTGCCAGCAGTCAAGCGGGAGAGGTCTACGAGCAGTACTTC